This T cell receptor (beta chain) was identified in a study of control samples from healthy donors and cancer patients. Method: immunoSEQ multiplex PCR; TCRdb's copy keeps in-frame clones and lacks some. This sample has about 110,000 clones, with 75% to 90% found just once. This CDR3 spans 13 amino acids. The V and J ends lost 6 bases and 8 bases respectively, with 16 bases between them. Germline values: CDR1 MNHEY, CDR2 SMNVEV (reference sequence). The V call is TRBV27, the J call TRBJ1-2; tentatively, D is TRBD1 (5 bases). Sequencing input: blood. The source is a woman between 50 and 59 years old in good health. CDR3 coding DNA: TGTGCCAGCAGGCTCGGGGGGGGTGGCGGCTACACCTTC. It codes for CASRLGGGGGYTF.